The next 21 T cell receptor beta chains were all read from a single sample in a study of cytomegalovirus exposure and HLA in healthy donors. The primer mix had 60 Vbeta and 13 Jbeta primers. Measured with immunoSEQ multiplex PCR; TCRdb has only the in-frame clones, and not every one. The sample shows 100,000 to 150,000 clones, around 80% of them seen only once. Input material: PBMCs. The receptors shown here come from a woman between 45 and 65 years old in good health and CMV-seronegative.

This chain links TRBV9 with TRBJ2-3; TRBD1 might be the D (5 bases). V lost 2 bases, J lost 0 bases, and 13 bases lay in between. Germline CDR1 SGDLS, CDR2 YYNGEE. The CDR3 extends over 16 amino acids. CDR3 loop: CASSVEGATSTDTQYF. The DNA of the CDR3 is TGTGCCAGCAGCGTGGAAGGGGCTACTAGCACAGATACGCAGTATTTT.

V usage is TRBV7-9 and J usage is TRBJ2-7; D might be TRBD1 (6 bases). V was clipped by 3 bases and J by 0 bases, with 15 bases between them. The germline V gene encodes CDR1 SEHNR and CDR2 FQNEAQ (reference sequence). This CDR3 has 16 amino acids. CDR3 protein: CASSFPTGLSSYEQYF. The CDR3 nucleotides are TGTGCCAGCAGCTTCCCGACAGGCCTTTCCTCCTACGAGCAGTACTTC. The full variable domain, completed using reference TRBV7-9 and TRBJ2-7, is DTGVSQNPRHKITKRGQNVTFRCDPISEHNRLYWYRQTLGQGPEFLTYFQNEAQLEKSRLLSDRFSAERPKGSFSTLEIQRTEQGDSAMYLCASSFPTGLSSYEQYFGPGTRLTVT.

The chain has TRBV5-6 and TRBJ2-7, with 11 bases fitting TRBD1. From germline, CDR1 is SGHDT and CDR2 YYEEEE. The V segment lost 0 bases and the J segment 2 bases; nucleotides outside the gene matches: 4. The CDR3 is 16 residues long. The CDR3 is CASSLVGQGAAYEQYV. The CDR3 region has the DNA TGTGCCAGCAGCTTGGTAGGACAGGGGGCAGCCTACGAGCAGTACGTC.

The chain joins TRBV19 to TRBJ2-5; D perhaps matches TRBD1 (6 bases). The CDR3 is 14 residues long. Germline V lookup: CDR1 LNHDA, CDR2 SQIVND (reference sequence). Trimming removed 0 bases from V and 3 bases from J, with 8 bases in between. CDR3 loop: CASSIDPGEETQYF. The CDR3 bases are TGTGCCAGTAGTATAGATCCAGGGGAAGAGACCCAGTACTTC. The variable domain in full, completed from reference TRBV19 and TRBJ2-5, reads DGGITQSPKYLFRKEGQNVTLSCEQNLNHDAMYWYRQDPGQGLRLIYYSQIVNDFQKGDIAEGYSVSREKKESFPLTVTSAQKNPTAFYLCASSIDPGEETQYFGPGTRLLVL.

The rearrangement links TRBV4-3 to TRBJ2-7, with TRBD2 matching over 8 bases. The germline V gene encodes CDR1 LGHNA and CDR2 YSLEER. J gave up 4 bases and V 1 base, and 12 bases lay outside the gene matches. CDR3 length equals 17 residues. In DNA, the CDR3 is TGCGCCAGCAGCCAAGCCCCTGTTGGCGCGGGAGGTTACGAGCAGTACTTC. It specifies CASSQAPVGAGGYEQYF.

This clone was found a few times. The J gene is TRBJ2-7, the V gene TRBV28; maybe TRBD1 (5 bases). CDR3 length equals 15 residues. Deletions cut 7 bases from V and 5 bases from J, with 21 bases between. In germline, CDR1 is MDHEN, CDR2 SYDVKM. The CDR3 coding sequence is TGTGCCAGCACTCGTTTTATTTCCAGGGCAAACGAGCAGTACTTC. Encoded protein: CASTRFISRANEQYF. Full variable domain (missing parts from reference TRBV28 and TRBJ2-7): DVKVTQSSRYLVKRTGEKVFLECVQDMDHENMFWYRQDPGLGLRLIYFSYDVKMKEKGDIPEGYSVSREKKERFSLILESASTNQTSMYLCASTRFISRANEQYFGPGTRLTVT.

This sequence joins TRBV6-5 and TRBJ1-2; 7 positions match TRBD1. The CDR3 consists of 14 residues. The trim removed 8 bases at V and 2 bases at J, leaving 8 bases unmatched. CDR1 and CDR2 (germline): MNHEY, SVGAGI. Here the CDR3 reads CASGDSLWNYGYTF. CDR3 DNA: TGTGCCAGCGGGGACAGCCTTTGGAACTATGGCTACACCTTC.

The chain links TRBV7-9 to TRBJ2-3, with TRBD2 as a possible D gene (5 bases). Germline V gene sequence: CDR1 SEHNR, CDR2 FQNEAQ (reference sequence). The CDR3 spans 15 residues. V gave up 0 bases and J gave up 2 bases, with 9 bases separating them. The CDR3 DNA reads as TGTGCCAGCAGCTTAGCGGGAGACCACACAGATACGCAGTATTTT. Encoded protein: CASSLAGDHTDTQYF.

The genes are TRBV10-3 and TRBJ2-1, with 8 bases fitting TRBD2. CDR1 ENHRY and CDR2 SYGVKD come from the germline V gene. V was clipped by 11 bases and J by 8 bases; unmatched bases: 8. CDR3 length: 12 amino acids. The CDR3 sequence is CAAARAGDEQFF. The DNA for the CDR3 is TGTGCCGCCGCTAGAGCGGGGGATGAGCAGTTCTTC.

This chain connects TRBV2 to TRBJ2-3; 11 bases align to TRBD2. The length of the CDR3 is 15 residues. Germline V gene sequence: CDR1 SNHLY, CDR2 FYNNEI. CDR3 DNA sequence: TGTGCTACCGGGGCTAGCGGGAGGCAAACAGATACGCAGTATTTT. This sequence encodes CATGASGRQTDTQYF.

V usage is TRBV9 and J usage is TRBJ2-1; D unclear. Trimming left V 0 bases short and J 16 bases short, with 17 bases between. Germline values: CDR1 SGDLS, CDR2 YYNGEE. CDR3 length equals 13 residues. The CDR3 reads CASSVGRGPPHFF. CDR3 bases: TGTGCCAGCAGCGTAGGAAGAGGTCCCCCACACTTCTTC.

The chain has TRBV7-2 and TRBJ1-5; D not certain. This CDR3 has 16 residues. Trimming left V 5 bases short and J 1 base short, with 15 bases between. The germline V gene has CDR1 SGHTA and CDR2 FQGNSA. In DNA form, the CDR3 reads TGTGCCAGCAGCCCCCGAGACACCCGGAGCAATCAGCCCCAGCATTTT. Translation: CASSPRDTRSNQPQHF.

This clone was counted a single time. The chain combines TRBV28 with TRBJ1-3, with D unclear. V was trimmed by 3 bases and J by 0 bases, leaving 12 bases between them. The CDR3 spans 16 residues. CDR1 and CDR2 from the germline V gene are MDHEN and SYDVKM. CDR3: CASSLNRISSGNTIYF. The CDR3 nucleotides are TGTGCCAGCAGTTTGAACAGAATAAGCTCTGGAAACACCATATATTTT.

The V gene is TRBV28, the J gene TRBJ2-7; 9 positions agree with TRBD2. After removal of 11 bases from V and 3 bases from J, the junction contained 11 bases not matched to a gene. This CDR3 comprises 14 residues. Germline CDR1 MDHEN, CDR2 SYDVKM. The CDR3 DNA follows: TGTGCCGGTCGTAGGTCTAGCGGGGACTACGAGCAGTACTTC. It encodes CAGRRSSGDYEQYF.

The chain employs TRBV6-1 and TRBJ1-2; no reliable D call. Germline-derived CDR1 and CDR2 are MNHNS and SASEGT. Trimming took off 0 bases at V and 0 bases at J, with 8 bases between the two ends. The CDR3 length is 15 residues. CDR3 DNA sequence: TGTGCCAGCAGTGAAGCATGGCCAGCTAACTATGGCTACACCTTC. This sequence encodes CASSEAWPANYGYTF.

This clone was seen a handful of times. The chain carries TRBV5-4 and TRBJ2-5, with a weak D call TRBD1 (5 bases). This CDR3 spans 14 amino acids. Trimming cost V 1 base and J 2 bases, with 9 bases left between them. Germline lookup yields CDR1 SGHNT and CDR2 YYREEE (reference sequence). The CDR3: CASSLPTEQETQYF. The CDR3 DNA reads as TGTGCCAGCAGCTTGCCGACAGAACAAGAGACCCAGTACTTC.

This chain joins TRBV5-4 and TRBJ2-7; TRBD2 aligns across 14 bases. This CDR3 comprises 15 residues. V shed 4 bases and J 7 bases; nucleotides not matched to a gene: 7. The germline V gene has CDR1 SGHNT and CDR2 YYREEE (reference sequence). CDR3 sequence reads: CASSDGLAGGREQYF. The CDR3 DNA reads as TGTGCCAGCAGCGACGGACTAGCGGGGGGTCGGGAGCAGTACTTC.

This chain joins TRBV14 and TRBJ2-5, with 11 positions matching TRBD2. V gave up 3 bases and J gave up 6 bases; unmatched junction bases: 9. Per the germline V gene, CDR1 is SGHDN and CDR2 is FVKESK. The CDR3 is 16 residues long. The DNA of the CDR3 is TGTGCCAGCAGCCACGTAGTAGCGGGAGGGCCTCAGACCCAGTACTTC. Its protein is CASSHVVAGGPQTQYF.

This chain links TRBV5-4 with TRBJ2-7; D uncertain. V lost 4 bases and J lost 2, with 7 bases in between. The germline gives CDR1 SGHNT, CDR2 YYREEE (reference sequence). This CDR3 comprises 12 residues. The CDR3 protein is CASSLSPYEQYF. CDR3 DNA sequence: TGTGCCAGCAGCCTGTCCCCCTACGAGCAGTACTTC.

Only one count was recorded for this clone. This rearrangement joins TRBV27 to TRBJ2-1; TRBD2 matches at 11 bases. The CDR3 consists of 15 residues. Germline loops: CDR1 MNHEY, CDR2 SMNVEV (reference sequence). With 5 bases clipped from V and 6 bases from J, the junction kept 6 bases outside the gene matches. CDR3 coding DNA: TGTGCCAGCAGTGGAGGGACTAGCGGTACCAATGAGCAGTTCTTC. Amino acids: CASSGGTSGTNEQFF.

The rearrangement joins TRBV7-9 to TRBJ1-5; no firm D call. Germline V gene sequence: CDR1 SEHNR, CDR2 FQNEAQ (reference sequence). V was trimmed by 3 bases and J by 1 base, leaving 10 bases between them. The CDR3 has 15 residues. The CDR3 reads CASSFGEGSNQPQHF. In nucleotides, the CDR3 is TGTGCCAGCAGCTTCGGGGAAGGCAGCAATCAGCCCCAGCATTTT.